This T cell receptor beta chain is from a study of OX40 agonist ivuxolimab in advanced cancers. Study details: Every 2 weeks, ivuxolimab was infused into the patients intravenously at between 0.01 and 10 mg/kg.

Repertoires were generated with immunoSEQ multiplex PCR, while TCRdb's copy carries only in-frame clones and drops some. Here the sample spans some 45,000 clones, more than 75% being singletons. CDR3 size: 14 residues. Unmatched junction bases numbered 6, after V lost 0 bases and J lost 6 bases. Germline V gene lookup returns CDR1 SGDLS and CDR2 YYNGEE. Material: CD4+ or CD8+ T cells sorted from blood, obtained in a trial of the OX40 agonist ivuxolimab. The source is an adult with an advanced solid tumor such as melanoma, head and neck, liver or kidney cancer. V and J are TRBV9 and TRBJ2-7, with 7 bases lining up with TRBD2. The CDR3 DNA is TGTGCCAGCAGCGTAGAGGGGACGGGGGGCGAGCAGTACTTC. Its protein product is CASSVEGTGGEQYF.